This T cell receptor (beta chain) was sequenced during a study of shared clonotypes between healthy human individuals. Germline CDR1 is SGHTA and CDR2 is FQGNSA. V shed 1 base and J shed 4 bases, with 9 bases lying between them. The CDR3 sequence is 14 residues long. Assay used: immunoSEQ multiplex PCR; TCRdb lists only in-frame clones, some missing. The table shows roughly 520,000 clones, with approximately 94% occurring only once. The sequenced material came from naive CD4+ T cells sorted from blood. As for subset: CD45RA+ positively selected. The rearrangement uses TRBV7-2 and TRBJ2-3, with D tentatively TRBD2 (5 bases). This clonotype was sampled from a woman aged 25-40 years in good health. CDR3 loop: CASSLGLRPDTQYF. CDR3 in DNA: TGTGCCAGCAGCTTAGGACTACGCCCAGATACGCAGTATTTT.